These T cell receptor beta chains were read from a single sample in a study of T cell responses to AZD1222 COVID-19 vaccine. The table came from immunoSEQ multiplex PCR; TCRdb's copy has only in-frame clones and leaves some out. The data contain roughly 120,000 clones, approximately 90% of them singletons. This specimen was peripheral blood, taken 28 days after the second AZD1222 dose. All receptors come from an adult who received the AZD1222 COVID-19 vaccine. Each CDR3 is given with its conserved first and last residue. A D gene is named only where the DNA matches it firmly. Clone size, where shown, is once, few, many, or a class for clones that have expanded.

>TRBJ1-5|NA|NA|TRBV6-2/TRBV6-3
CASSYTGSSEPQHF
TGTGCCAGCAGTTACACGGGGAGTAGTGAGCCCCAGCATTTT
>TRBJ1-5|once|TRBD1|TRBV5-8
CASSLAEYGDRGGQPQHF
TGTGCCAGCAGCTTGGCAGAATACGGGGACAGGGGTGGTCAGCCCCAGCATTTT
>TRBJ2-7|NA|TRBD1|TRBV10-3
CAISEEAQGAGEQYF
TGTGCCATCAGTGAAGAGGCACAGGGGGCGGGCGAGCAGTACTTC
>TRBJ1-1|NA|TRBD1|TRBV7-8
CASSPTDRPNTEAFF
TGTGCCAGCAGCCCTACGGACAGGCCGAACACTGAAGCTTTCTTT
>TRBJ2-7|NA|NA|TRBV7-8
CASSKGLPGEQYF
TGTGCCAGCAGCAAAGGACTGCCCGGCGAGCAGTACTTC
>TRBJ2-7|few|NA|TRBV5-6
CASSTDTPYEQYF
TGTGCCAGCAGCACCGATACTCCCTACGAGCAGTACTTC
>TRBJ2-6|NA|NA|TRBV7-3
CASSPVAGPGANVLTF
TGTGCCAGCAGCCCAGTGGCGGGGCCTGGGGCCAACGTCCTGACTTTC
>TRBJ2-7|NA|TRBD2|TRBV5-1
CASGGGPEGHEQYF
TGCGCCAGCGGCGGGGGGCCTGAGGGACACGAGCAGTACTTC
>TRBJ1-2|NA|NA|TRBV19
CASSPGVEYGYTF
TGTGCCAGTAGCCCCGGGGTGGAGTATGGCTACACCTTC
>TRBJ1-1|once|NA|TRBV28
CASSLVRPNTEAFF
TGTGCCAGCAGTTTAGTGCGGCCGAACACTGAAGCTTTCTTT
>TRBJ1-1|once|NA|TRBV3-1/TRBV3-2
CASSQLTASEAFF
TGTGCCAGCAGCCAGTTGACGGCCTCTGAAGCTTTCTTT
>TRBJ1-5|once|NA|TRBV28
CASTLEGGGPNQPQHF
TGTGCCAGCACCTTGGAAGGGGGGGGGCCCAATCAGCCCCAGCATTTT
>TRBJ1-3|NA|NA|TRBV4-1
CASSPSGAGNTIYF
TGCGCCAGCAGCCCCTCGGGGGCTGGAAACACCATATATTTT
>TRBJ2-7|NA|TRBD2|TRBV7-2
CASSSLAGGPYEQYF
TGTGCCAGCAGCAGTCTAGCGGGAGGGCCCTACGAGCAGTACTTC
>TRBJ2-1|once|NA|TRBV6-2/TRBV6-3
CASSQSNEQFF
TGTGCCAGCAGTCAATCGAATGAGCAGTTCTTC
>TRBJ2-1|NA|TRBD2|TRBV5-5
CASSFPREVSNEQFF
TGTGCCAGCAGCTTCCCGCGGGAGGTATCCAATGAGCAGTTCTTC
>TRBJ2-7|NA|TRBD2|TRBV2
CASSESPGLAGWF
TGTGCCAGCAGTGAATCACCGGGACTAGCGGGGTGGTTC
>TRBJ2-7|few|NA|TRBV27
CASSFKGRYEQYF
TGTGCCAGCAGTTTTAAAGGGAGGTACGAGCAGTACTTC
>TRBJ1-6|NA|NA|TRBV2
CASSARLGNSPLHF
TGTGCCAGCAGTGCGAGGCTGGGGAATTCACCCCTCCACTTT
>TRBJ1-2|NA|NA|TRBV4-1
CASSQDLRVNYGYTF
TGCGCCAGCAGCCAAGATCTTAGGGTTAACTATGGCTACACCTTC
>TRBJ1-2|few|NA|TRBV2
CASSGQAPQLGGYTF
TGTGCCAGCAGTGGTCAGGCCCCACAGCTCGGTGGCTACACCTTC
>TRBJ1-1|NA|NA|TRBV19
CASSNPGDTEAFF
TGTGCCAGTAGCAATCCAGGGGACACTGAAGCTTTCTTT
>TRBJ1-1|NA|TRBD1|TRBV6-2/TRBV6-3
CASSRGTVTEAFF
TGTGCCAGCAGTCGAGGGACAGTCACTGAAGCTTTCTTT
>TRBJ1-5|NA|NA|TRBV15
CATSRDRSRPQHF
TGTGCCACCAGCAGAGATCGGAGTAGGCCCCAGCATTTT
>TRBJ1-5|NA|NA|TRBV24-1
CATSDPPRGPQHF
TGTGCCACCAGTGATCCCCCCCGGGGCCCCCAGCATTTT
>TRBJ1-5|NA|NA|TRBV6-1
CASSEMGTPGSNQPQHF
TGTGCCAGCAGTGAAATGGGAACGCCCGGGAGCAATCAGCCCCAGCATTTT
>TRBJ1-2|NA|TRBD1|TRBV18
CASSPLQGQGSYGYTF
TGTGCCAGCTCACCCCTCCAGGGACAGGGAAGCTATGGCTACACCTTC
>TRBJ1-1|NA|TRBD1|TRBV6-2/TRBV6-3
CASSSGQAGNTEAFF
TGTGCCAGCAGCTCCGGACAGGCCGGGAACACTGAAGCTTTCTTT